Below are 30 T cell receptor beta chains sequenced from a single sample in a study of OX40 agonist ivuxolimab in advanced cancers. This table comes from immunoSEQ multiplex PCR, and its TCRdb copy is limited to in-frame clones, with some not included. Seen here are some 45,000 clones, about three quarters observed once, and the top ten hold approximately 8%. This sample comprised CD4+ or CD8+ T cells sorted from blood, obtained in a trial of the OX40 agonist ivuxolimab. The receptor set was obtained from an adult with an advanced solid tumor such as melanoma, head and neck, liver or kidney cancer.

The chain uses TRBV2 and TRBJ2-2; D perhaps matches TRBD2 (5 bases). The germline V gene has CDR1 SNHLY and CDR2 FYNNEI. Trimming pared 6 bases from V and 7 bases from J, leaving 9 bases between. This CDR3 contains 12 residues. DNA of the CDR3: TGTGCCAGCAGGGATCGGGACGGGGAGCTGTTTTTT. Encoded protein: CASRDRDGELFF.

The chain couples TRBV11-2 to TRBJ2-1, with D unresolved. There are 12 residues in the CDR3. Trimming took 5 bases from V and 12 from J, leaving 14 bases between them. The V gene's germline CDR1 is SGHAT and CDR2 FQNNGV. Here the CDR3 reads CASSRVSHRQFF. Here the CDR3 DNA reads TGTGCCAGCAGCCGGGTCTCGCACCGGCAGTTCTTC.

This chain links TRBV5-4 with TRBJ1-1; D is possibly TRBD1 (5 bases). This CDR3 has 13 amino acids. Germline V gene sequence: CDR1 SGHNT, CDR2 YYREEE (reference sequence). V was trimmed by 4 bases and J by 7 bases, leaving 14 bases between them. The CDR3 DNA reads TGTGCCAGCAGCCGGGACCGACACAGTGAAGCTTTCTTT. Protein: CASSRDRHSEAFF.

V is TRBV6-6 and J is TRBJ2-3, with D possibly matching TRBD2 (5 bases). Trimming removed 4 bases at V and 0 bases at J, with 8 bases between. The CDR3 is 14 residues long. Germline assignment: CDR1 MNHNY and CDR2 SVGAGI (reference sequence). For the CDR3, the DNA is TGTGCCAGCAGTTTGGGAGATAGCACAGATACGCAGTATTTT. Translating gives CASSLGDSTDTQYF.

The rearrangement uses TRBV5-1 and TRBJ2-3; D uncertain. Germline V gives CDR1 SGHRS, CDR2 YFSETQ. V was clipped by 3 bases and J by 5 bases, with 13 bases between them. The CDR3 length is 14 residues. CDR3 region: CASSSLQSKDTQYF. CDR3 DNA: TGCGCCAGCAGCTCTTTACAGTCGAAAGATACGCAGTATTTT.

The chain carries TRBV5-5 and TRBJ1-1; no clear D. CDR1 SGHKS and CDR2 YYEKEE come from the germline V gene (reference sequence). CDR3 size: 15 residues. V was trimmed by 4 bases and J by 0 bases, leaving 13 bases between them. The CDR3 bases are TGTGCCAGCAGCCCACGGACGTTCATGAACACTGAAGCTTTCTTT. Translation: CASSPRTFMNTEAFF.

The chain uses TRBV6-1 and TRBJ1-5, with 12 nucleotides matching TRBD1. This CDR3 spans 17 amino acids. J was trimmed by 5 bases and V by 3 bases; bases with no gene match: 8. Per the germline V gene, CDR1 is MNHNS and CDR2 is SASEGT. The CDR3 spells CASSEGTGGALDQPQHF. The CDR3 DNA sequence: TGTGCCAGCAGTGAGGGGACAGGGGGCGCGTTGGATCAGCCCCAGCATTTT.

V and J are TRBV10-3 and TRBJ1-2; weak D call: TRBD1 (6 bases). Germline V lookup: CDR1 ENHRY, CDR2 SYGVKD. This CDR3 has 14 residues. V shed 2 bases and J shed 2 bases, with 9 bases lying between them. The DNA of the CDR3 is TGTGCCATCAGTGAGGGTGGACAGAACTATGGCTACACCTTC. Its translation is CAISEGGQNYGYTF.

The chain combines TRBV6-1 with TRBJ2-1; TRBD2 aligns across 10 bases. Trimming removed 3 bases from V and 5 bases from J; junction bases left unmatched: 4. There are 15 residues in the CDR3. The germline V gene encodes CDR1 MNHNS and CDR2 SASEGT. The CDR3 nucleotides read TGTGCCAGCAGTGAGGGGACTAGCGAGGACAATGAGCAGTTCTTC. Translated, it gives CASSEGTSEDNEQFF.

This clone was found a few times. V usage is TRBV29-1 and J usage is TRBJ2-7, with D uncertain. Looked up from germline, CDR1 is SQVTM and CDR2 is ANQGSEA. The CDR3 spans 12 residues. V lost 5 bases to trimming and J lost 3 bases, with 11 bases between them. For the CDR3, the DNA is TGCAGCGTTAGGCGAGTTGACTACGAGCAGTACTTC. This sequence encodes CSVRRVDYEQYF.

The rearrangement links TRBV9 to TRBJ1-6, with D possibly TRBD1 on 5 matching bases. Germline assignment: CDR1 SGDLS and CDR2 YYNGEE. The CDR3 length is 15 residues. Trimming left V 4 bases short and J 5 bases short, with 13 bases between. CDR3 in DNA: TGTGCCAGCAGCCCCGAGTGGGGGGATAATTCACCCCTCCACTTT. As protein: CASSPEWGDNSPLHF.

This sequence joins TRBV7-2 and TRBJ2-3, with TRBD1 identical over 10 bases. Germline CDR1 reads SGHTA; CDR2 reads FQGNSA. There are 16 residues in the CDR3. Unmatched junction bases numbered 6, after V lost 2 bases and J lost 4 bases. Here the CDR3 reads CASSLFRGTGADTQYF. The CDR3 DNA reads TGTGCCAGCAGCTTATTTCGCGGGACAGGGGCAGATACGCAGTATTTT.

The V gene is TRBV5-6, the J gene TRBJ2-7; TRBD1 matches at 7 bases. Germline values: CDR1 SGHDT, CDR2 YYEEEE. The CDR3 extends over 15 amino acids. The V and J ends lost 4 bases and 3 bases, in that order; junction bases with no gene match: 10. This CDR3 is CASSKFRDRYYEQYF. The DNA of the CDR3 is TGTGCCAGCAGCAAGTTTAGGGACAGATACTACGAGCAGTACTTC.

This clone has just one count. The chain recombines TRBV2 with TRBJ1-1; 7 bases are a match to TRBD1. The ends lost 6 bases at V and 4 bases at J; junction bases unmatched: 8. The CDR3 loop spans 14 amino acids. CDR1 is SNHLY, CDR2 FYNNEI, per germline. The CDR3 spells CASRRQGLGTEAFF. The CDR3 coding sequence is TGTGCCAGCAGAAGACAGGGTCTTGGCACTGAAGCTTTCTTT.

This rearrangement joins TRBV6-5 to TRBJ2-1; D may correspond to TRBD1 or TRBD2 (5 bases each). The CDR3 is 16 amino acids. The germline V and J ends were trimmed by 0 bases and 4 bases, with 13 bases remaining between them. CDR1 and CDR2 from the germline V gene are MNHEY and SVGAGI. Written as DNA, the CDR3 is TGTGCCAGCAGTTACTCGATGGGGGAGTCATACAATGAGCAGTTCTTC. This encodes CASSYSMGESYNEQFF.

This clone was picked up a small number of times. The rearrangement uses TRBV18 and TRBJ2-1; 8 bases are a match to TRBD1. The V gene's germline CDR1 is KGHSH and CDR2 LQKENI. The CDR3 runs 16 residues. J lost 5 bases, V lost 2 bases, and 8 bases had no gene match. The CDR3 sequence is CASSPGQGRGNNEQFF. DNA for the CDR3: TGTGCCAGCTCACCAGGACAGGGCCGTGGGAACAATGAGCAGTTCTTC.

The CDR3, as DNA: TGTGCCAGCTCACCGCAGGCATCCTACAATGAGCAGTTCTTC. It specifies CASSPQASYNEQFF. This chain links TRBV18 with TRBJ2-1; D remains ambiguous. In germline, CDR1 is KGHSH, CDR2 LQKENI. Trimming shortened V by 3 bases and J by 1 base, and 7 bases separated the two germline ends. The CDR3 consists of 14 residues.

This chain uses TRBV10-1 with TRBJ2-1; 10 nucleotides match TRBD2. In germline, CDR1 is WNHNN, CDR2 SYGVQD (reference sequence). J was trimmed by 1 base and V by 6 bases; bases with no gene match: 9. The CDR3 is 17 residues long. CDR3 coding DNA: TGCGCCAGCAGCGGCTTACTAGCGGGAAGGTCCTACAATGAGCAGTTCTTC. It specifies CASSGLLAGRSYNEQFF.

The CDR3 sequence: CATGRGDNTEAFF. CDR3 DNA sequence: TGTGCCACCGGGCGAGGGGACAACACTGAAGCTTTCTTT. The J gene is TRBJ1-1, the V gene TRBV5-4, with a possible D match to TRBD1 (5 bases). The length of the CDR3 is 13 residues. The germline gives CDR1 SGHNT, CDR2 YYREEE (reference sequence). Trimming left V 9 bases short and J 2 bases short, with 14 bases between.

The chain uses TRBV19 and TRBJ1-6; D is unresolved. The CDR3 is made up of 12 amino acids. Germline V gives CDR1 LNHDA, CDR2 SQIVND (reference sequence). Trimming took 6 bases from V and 7 from J, leaving 7 bases between them. CDR3 sequence (DNA): TGTGCCAGTAGCGAGTTGAATTCACCCCTCCACTTT. Translation gives CASSELNSPLHF.

The gene calls are TRBV19 and TRBJ2-7, with TRBD1 matching 11 bases. CDR1 LNHDA and CDR2 SQIVND come from the germline V gene (reference sequence). This CDR3 comprises 14 residues. The V segment lost 7 bases and the J segment 2 bases; nucleotides outside the gene matches: 4. DNA of the CDR3: TGTGCCAGTAAGCGGGGACAGGGGGCCTACGAGCAGTACTTC. It translates to CASKRGQGAYEQYF.

V usage is TRBV9 and J usage is TRBJ2-6; a weak D match, TRBD2 (5 bases). Germline CDR1 reads SGDLS; CDR2 reads YYNGEE. V lost 3 bases, J lost 2 bases, and 15 bases lay in between. This CDR3 has 17 amino acids. CDR3 residues: CASSGDKTRAGANVLTF. The CDR3 DNA reads TGTGCCAGCAGCGGCGATAAGACGCGGGCTGGGGCCAACGTCCTGACTTTC.

This clone has ten or more counts. The V and J genes are TRBV7-2 and TRBJ1-6, with a possible D match to TRBD1 (6 bases). The ends were cut back, 4 bases at V and 1 base at J, with 20 bases in the middle. Germline assignment: CDR1 SGHTA and CDR2 FQGNSA. This CDR3 contains 19 residues. CDR3: CASSYHRVTQESYNSPLHF. DNA of the CDR3: TGTGCCAGCAGCTACCACAGGGTAACTCAGGAGTCCTATAATTCACCCCTCCACTTT.

CDR3 sequence: CASSLAQNYEQYF. In DNA form, the CDR3 reads TGTGCCAGCAGTTTAGCCCAGAACTACGAGCAGTACTTC. V gene TRBV27 combines with J gene TRBJ2-7; D ambiguous. This CDR3 has 13 amino acids. Trimming pared 2 bases from V and 3 bases from J, leaving 8 bases between. Germline V gives CDR1 MNHEY, CDR2 SMNVEV (reference sequence).

The rearrangement uses TRBV27 and TRBJ1-1; D ambiguous. CDR3 size: 14 residues. Trimming took off 1 base at V and 4 bases at J, with 10 bases between the two ends. CDR1 and CDR2 (germline): MNHEY, SMNVEV (reference sequence). CDR3 loop: CASSLYRWGTEAFF. CDR3 coding DNA: TGTGCCAGCAGTTTATATAGATGGGGCACTGAAGCTTTCTTT.

This rearrangement joins TRBV7-9 to TRBJ2-1; possibly TRBD1 or TRBD2 for D (6 bases each). V gave up 3 bases and J gave up 7 bases, with 13 bases separating them. Germline V CDR1 and CDR2: SEHNR, FQNEAQ (reference sequence). The CDR3 is made up of 14 amino acids. In DNA, the CDR3 is TGTGCCAGCAGCTTCGGTGGAGGGGGGAATGAGCAGTTCTTC. As protein: CASSFGGGGNEQFF. Combining the CDR3 with reference TRBV7-9 and TRBJ2-1 gives the whole variable domain DTGVSQNPRHKITKRGQNVTFRCDPISEHNRLYWYRQTLGQGPEFLTYFQNEAQLEKSRLLSDRFSAERPKGSFSTLEIQRTEQGDSAMYLCASSFGGGGNEQFFGPGTRLTVL.

CDR3 nucleotide sequence: TGTGCCAGCAGCATATCCCGGGGGAGGGGCCAAGGGACCTACGAGCAGTACTTC. It is translated as CASSISRGRGQGTYEQYF. V usage is TRBV7-9 and J usage is TRBJ2-7; 7 bases agree with TRBD2. The CDR3 is made up of 18 amino acids. The germline V gene has CDR1 SEHNR and CDR2 FQNEAQ (reference sequence). Trimming cost V 5 bases and J 2 bases; bases outside gene matches: 18.

The CDR3 spells CASSFTVREQFF. In DNA, the CDR3 is TGTGCCAGCAGCTTCACGGTCAGGGAGCAGTTCTTC. The J gene is TRBJ2-1, the V gene TRBV5-4; D not resolved. Germline loops: CDR1 SGHNT, CDR2 YYREEE (reference sequence). There are 12 residues in the CDR3. V gave up 2 bases and J gave up 10 bases, with 10 bases separating them.

This sequence joins TRBV7-6 and TRBJ2-1, with 9 bases lining up with TRBD2. The germline V gene has CDR1 SGHVS and CDR2 FNYEAQ. V trimming: 5 bases; J trimming: 2 bases; junction bases outside the gene matches: 4. This CDR3 has 15 amino acids. The CDR3 region is CASSRASGAYNEQFF. CDR3 coding DNA: TGTGCCAGCAGCCGGGCTAGCGGGGCCTACAATGAGCAGTTCTTC.

V usage is TRBV29-1 and J usage is TRBJ2-2; TRBD1 aligns across 9 bases. This CDR3 is built from 15 residues. Trimming at V came to 7 bases and at J to 2 bases, leaving 8 bases not matched to a gene. Germline CDR1 reads SQVTM; CDR2 reads ANQGSEA. DNA for the CDR3: TGCAGCGGACAGGGGGAGGGCCGAAACACCGGGGAGCTGTTTTTT. Its translation is CSGQGEGRNTGELFF.